This TCR beta chain was captured by sequencing in a study of shared clonotypes between healthy human individuals. Study-wide results and limits: Sampling involved blood alone; tissue repertoires likely differ.

CD45RO-negative CD8 cells positively selected for CCR7 made up the naive population, which excluded terminally differentiated effector memory CD45RA+ cells. For this clone: Antigen unknown. Other DNA sequences of this sample code for an identical CDR3.

Method: immunoSEQ multiplex PCR; TCRdb's copy keeps in-frame clones and lacks some. In the table there are about 2 million clones, about 95% of which are singletons. The source material was naive CD8+ T cells sorted from blood. This clonotype was sampled from a young man in good health.

In DNA form, the CDR3 reads TGCAGCGTTGAACAGGGGTCCTCCTACGAGCAGTACTTC. Translated: CSVEQGSSYEQYF. The chain combines TRBV29-1 with TRBJ2-7; maybe TRBD1 (6 bases). Trimming pared 2 bases from V and 0 bases from J, leaving 8 bases between. The CDR3 is made up of 13 amino acids. Germline assignment: CDR1 SQVTM and CDR2 ANQGSEA.